What follows are 14 T cell receptor beta chains derived from one specimen sequenced in a study of blood T cells in healthy people across ages. PCR was performed a second time for about 7 to 11 cycles using a sample-barcoded 5' primer and a J-beta primer mix. TCRdb re-called the 5' RACE reads with MiXCR, one entry per CDR3 protein. The table records some 700,000 distinct CDR3 sequences, 35% to 45% of them present only once. The sequencing input was blood. These receptors were collected from a woman in her sixties in good health.

This clonotype was seen once. The J gene is TRBJ2-3, the V gene TRBV20-1; 7 nucleotides align to TRBD1. V lost 2 bases, J lost 3 bases, and 8 bases stayed unmatched. The CDR3 extends over 15 amino acids. Germline CDR1 and CDR2: DFQATT and SNEGSKA (reference sequence). As DNA, the CDR3 is TGCAGTGCTAGATCGGGGACAGTATGGACAGATACGCAGTATTTT. Amino acids: CSARSGTVWTDTQYF.

In its sample, this clonotype was seen a few times. The CDR3 nucleotides read TGTGCCAGCAGCTCATTCGCGGGACGACCCCCTCCTGAAGCTTTCTTT. Residues: CASSSFAGRPPPEAFF. The chain recombines TRBV7-2 with TRBJ1-1, with D perhaps matching TRBD1 (5 bases). The CDR3 spans 16 residues. V lost 4 bases to trimming and J lost 6 bases, with 21 bases between them. CDR1 and CDR2 (germline): SGHTA, FQGNSA. Combining the CDR3 with reference TRBV7-2 and TRBJ1-1 gives the whole variable domain GAGVSQSPSNKVTEKGKDVELRCDPISGHTALYWYRQSLGQGLEFLIYFQGNSAPDKSGLPSDRFSAERTGGSVSTLTIQRTQQEDSAVYLCASSSFAGRPPPEAFFGQGTRLTVV.

V and J are TRBV27 and TRBJ1-2; 7 positions agree with TRBD1. This CDR3 spans 15 amino acids. Germline CDR1 is MNHEY and CDR2 is SMNVEV (reference sequence). V lost 3 bases and J lost 5; bases outside the gene matches: 9. CDR3 amino acids: CASSFRPGGPYGYTF. CDR3 DNA: TGTGCCAGCAGTTTCCGGCCAGGGGGACCTTATGGCTACACCTTC.

The rearrangement uses TRBV20-1 and TRBJ1-6; 8 bases map to TRBD1. This CDR3 has 13 residues. Germline CDR1 DFQATT, CDR2 SNEGSKA (reference sequence). J lost 6 bases, V lost 7 bases, and 5 bases had no gene match. CDR3 coding DNA: TGCAGTGTCGTGGGACAGGTTAATTCACCCCTCCACTTT. Translated, it gives CSVVGQVNSPLHF.

The chain has TRBV7-9 and TRBJ1-2; possibly TRBD1 for D (6 bases). Trimming removed 3 bases at V and 0 bases at J, with 11 bases between. This CDR3 is 15 amino acids long. Germline CDR1 SEHNR, CDR2 FQNEAQ (reference sequence). The chain's CDR3 is CASSFQNRANYGYTF. CDR3 nucleotides: TGTGCCAGCAGCTTTCAAAACAGGGCTAACTATGGCTACACCTTC.

This rearrangement joins TRBV18 to TRBJ2-2, with TRBD2 matching 7 bases. The germline CDR1 and CDR2 sequences are KGHSH and LQKENI. The J segment lost 2 bases and the V segment lost 6 bases, leaving 6 bases of the junction unmatched. The CDR3 contains 15 residues. DNA of the CDR3: TGTGCCAGCTCCACCGGGGGGAGCAACACCGGGGAGCTGTTTTTT. It is translated as CASSTGGSNTGELFF. Complete variable domain (other parts from reference TRBV18 and TRBJ2-2): NAGVMQNPRHLVRRRGQEARLRCSPMKGHSHVYWYRQLPEEGLKFMVYLQKENIIDESGMPKERFSAEFPKEGPSILRIQQVVRGDSAAYFCASSTGGSNTGELFFGEGSRLTVL.

The chain recombines TRBV2 with TRBJ2-1; D gene ambiguous. Trimming cost V 7 bases and J 4 bases, with 11 bases left between them. Germline loops: CDR1 SNHLY, CDR2 FYNNEI. CDR3 length equals 13 residues. CDR3 loop: CASMTVPYNEQFF. CDR3 in DNA: TGTGCCAGCATGACGGTTCCTTACAATGAGCAGTTCTTC. Full variable domain (remainder filled in from reference TRBV2 and TRBJ2-1): EPEVTQTPSHQVTQMGQEVILRCVPISNHLYFYWYRQILGQKVEFLVSFYNNEISEKSEIFDDQFSVERPDGSNFTLKIRSTKLEDSAMYFCASMTVPYNEQFFGPGTRLTVL.

The chain recombines TRBV12-3 or TRBV12-4 with TRBJ2-3, with D unresolved. The V end lost 5 bases, the J end lost 2 bases, and 14 bases lay between the germline ends. The CDR3 consists of 15 residues. CDR3 amino acids: CASSPRGRLTDTQYF. Written as DNA, the CDR3 is TGTGCCAGCAGTCCAAGAGGACGGCTCACAGATACGCAGTATTTT.

This chain links TRBV7-9 with TRBJ1-2; no reliable D call. The CDR3 spans 15 residues. V lost 5 bases and J lost 7, with 20 bases in between. CDR1 is SEHNR, CDR2 FQNEAQ, per germline (reference sequence). CDR3 protein: CASSRPTGIEGGYTF. CDR3 bases: TGTGCCAGCAGCCGGCCGACGGGCATAGAGGGTGGCTACACCTTC.

The chain combines TRBV9 with TRBJ2-3, with TRBD2 matching 8 bases. The CDR3 loop spans 15 amino acids. The germline CDR1 and CDR2 sequences are SGDLS and YYNGEE. Unmatched junction bases numbered 7, after V lost 4 bases and J lost 3 bases. CDR3 DNA sequence: TGTGCCAGCAGCAGACGCGGGGGGCGGACAGATACGCAGTATTTT. Translated, it gives CASSRRGGRTDTQYF. Drawing the rest from reference TRBV9 and TRBJ2-3, the complete variable domain is DSGVTQTPKHLITATGQRVTLRCSPRSGDLSVYWYQQSLDQGLQFLIQYYNGEERAKGNILERFSAQQFPDLHSELNLSSLELGDSALYFCASSRRGGRTDTQYFGPGTRLTVL.

Comments on this clonotype: Relative to the germline gene, one junction end is altered; a read error may explain this. The V and J genes are TRBV11-2 and TRBJ2-6; TRBD1 might be the D (5 bases). Germline CDR1 and CDR2: SGHAT and FQNNGV. The CDR3 covers 13 residues. The DNA for the CDR3 is TGTGCCAACAGCTTTTTTGGGGCCAACGTCCCGACTTTC. This sequence encodes CANSFFGANVPTF.

This clonotype was counted a few times. The chain recombines TRBV28 with TRBJ2-7; 12 positions match TRBD2. This CDR3 has 14 residues. Per germline, CDR1 MDHEN and CDR2 SYDVKM. Germline trimming cut 10 bases from V and 6 bases from J; bases unmatched to any gene: 10. The chain's CDR3 is CATLLTSGRREQYF. As DNA, the CDR3 is TGTGCCACCCTTTTAACTAGCGGGAGGCGCGAGCAGTACTTC.

The rearrangement links TRBV4-3 to TRBJ1-2, with 8 bases identical to TRBD1. Germline assignment: CDR1 LGHNA and CDR2 YSLEER. The length of the CDR3 is 15 residues. V dropped 5 bases and J dropped 0; count of bases not matched to a gene: 5. The CDR3 region is CASSSTGGPNYGYTF. CDR3 nucleotides: TGCGCCAGCAGCTCAACAGGGGGACCTAACTATGGCTACACCTTC.

This chain connects TRBV27 to TRBJ1-3, with D tentatively TRBD1 (6 bases). The length of the CDR3 is 19 residues. The V gene lost 5 bases and the J gene lost 1 base, with 24 bases spanning the gap. Per the germline V gene, CDR1 is MNHEY and CDR2 is SMNVEV (reference sequence). The CDR3 reads CASSQGAYRAGRSGNTIYF. In DNA form, the CDR3 reads TGTGCCAGCAGTCAAGGGGCTTACAGGGCCGGTAGGTCTGGAAACACCATATATTTT.